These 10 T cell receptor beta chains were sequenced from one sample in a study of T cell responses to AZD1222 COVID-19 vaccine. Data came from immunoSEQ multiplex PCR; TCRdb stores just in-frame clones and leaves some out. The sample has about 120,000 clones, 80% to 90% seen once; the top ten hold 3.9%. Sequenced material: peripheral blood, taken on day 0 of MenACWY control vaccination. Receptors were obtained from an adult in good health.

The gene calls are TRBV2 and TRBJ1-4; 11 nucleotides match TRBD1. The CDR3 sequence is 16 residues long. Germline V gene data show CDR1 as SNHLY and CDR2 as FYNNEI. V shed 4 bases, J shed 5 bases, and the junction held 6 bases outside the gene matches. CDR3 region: CASSVGTGGRNEKLFF. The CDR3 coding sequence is TGTGCCAGCAGTGTGGGGACAGGGGGGAGAAATGAAAAACTGTTTTTT. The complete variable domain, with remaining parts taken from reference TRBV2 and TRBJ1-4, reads EPEVTQTPSHQVTQMGQEVILRCVPISNHLYFYWYRQILGQKVEFLVSFYNNEISEKSEIFDDQFSVERPDGSNFTLKIRSTKLEDSAMYFCASSVGTGGRNEKLFFGSGTQLSVL.

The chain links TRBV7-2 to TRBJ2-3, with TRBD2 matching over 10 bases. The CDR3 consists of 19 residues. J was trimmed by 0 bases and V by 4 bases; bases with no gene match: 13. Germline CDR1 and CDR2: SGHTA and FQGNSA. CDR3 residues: CASSSRGSGGTISTDTQYF. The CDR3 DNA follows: TGTGCCAGCAGCTCCCGGGGTAGCGGGGGGACTATTAGCACAGATACGCAGTATTTT.

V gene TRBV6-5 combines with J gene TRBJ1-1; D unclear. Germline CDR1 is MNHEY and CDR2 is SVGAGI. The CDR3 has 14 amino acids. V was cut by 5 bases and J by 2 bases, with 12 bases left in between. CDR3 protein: CASSLSHPNTEAFF. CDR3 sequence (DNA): TGTGCCAGCAGTCTATCTCACCCAAACACTGAAGCTTTCTTT.

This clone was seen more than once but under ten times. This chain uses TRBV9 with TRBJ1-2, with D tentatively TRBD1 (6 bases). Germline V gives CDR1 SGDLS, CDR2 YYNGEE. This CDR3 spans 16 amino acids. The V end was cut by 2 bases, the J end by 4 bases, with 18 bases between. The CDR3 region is CASSVTGRPSGYGYTF. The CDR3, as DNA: TGTGCCAGCAGCGTGACAGGTCGGCCTTCGGGCTATGGCTACACCTTC.

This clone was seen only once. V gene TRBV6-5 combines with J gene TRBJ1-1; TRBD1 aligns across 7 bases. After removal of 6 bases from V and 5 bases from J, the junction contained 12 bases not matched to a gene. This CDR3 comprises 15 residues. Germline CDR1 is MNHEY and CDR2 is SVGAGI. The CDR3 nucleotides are TGTGCCAGCAGCACTTCCGGGACAGCGAATACTGAAGCTTTCTTT. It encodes CASSTSGTANTEAFF.

CDR3 nucleotide sequence: TGTGCCAGCAGCTCTATTCGACTCATTGGTGAAAAACTGTTTTTT. It codes for CASSSIRLIGEKLFF. The chain is built from TRBV5-6 and TRBJ1-4; unclear D gene. The CDR3 has 15 amino acids. The germline gives CDR1 SGHDT, CDR2 YYEEEE. The V and J ends lost 3 bases and 7 bases respectively, with 16 bases between them.

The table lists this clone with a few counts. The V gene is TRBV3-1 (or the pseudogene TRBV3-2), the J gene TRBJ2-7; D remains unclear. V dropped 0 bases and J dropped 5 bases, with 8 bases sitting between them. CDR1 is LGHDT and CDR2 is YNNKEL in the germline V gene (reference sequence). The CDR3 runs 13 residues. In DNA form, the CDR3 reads TGTGCCAGCAGCCAAGAAGCACAAGACGAGCAGTACTTC. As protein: CASSQEAQDEQYF.

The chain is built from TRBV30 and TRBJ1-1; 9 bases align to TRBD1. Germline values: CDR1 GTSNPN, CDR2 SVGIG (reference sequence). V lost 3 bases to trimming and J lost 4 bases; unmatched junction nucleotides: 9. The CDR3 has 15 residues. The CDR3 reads CAWRYRDRAGTEAFF. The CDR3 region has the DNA TGTGCCTGGAGGTACCGGGACAGGGCAGGCACTGAAGCTTTCTTT.

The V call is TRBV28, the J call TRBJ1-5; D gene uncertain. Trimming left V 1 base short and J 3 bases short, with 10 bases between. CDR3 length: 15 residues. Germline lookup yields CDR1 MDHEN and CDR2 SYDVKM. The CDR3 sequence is CASSLSTPYNQPQHF. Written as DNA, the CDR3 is TGTGCCAGCAGTTTATCAACTCCCTACAATCAGCCCCAGCATTTT.

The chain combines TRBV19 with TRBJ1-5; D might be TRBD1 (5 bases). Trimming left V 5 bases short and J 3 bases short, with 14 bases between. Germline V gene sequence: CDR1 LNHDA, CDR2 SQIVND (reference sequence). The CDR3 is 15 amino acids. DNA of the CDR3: TGTGCCAGTAGTTACGAGGGGCGCGCCAATCAGCCCCAGCATTTT. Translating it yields CASSYEGRANQPQHF.